These T cell receptor beta chains were read from a single sample in a study of T-cell memory formation after mild COVID-19. TCRdb fed the 5' RACE reads into MiXCR, producing one record per CDR3 protein. The sample yields 550,000 to 650,000 distinct CDR3 sequences, 15% to 20% seen once. The sample comprised PBMCs or a T cell subset sorted from them (not recorded which). These receptors were taken from an adult woman who had mild COVID-19 (a few samples of this study predate the infection). Cell type and time point are not known. CDR3s include the opening cysteine and the closing phenylalanine or tryptophan. The D gene is left open where the match is weak. Clone size appears in some rows only: once, few, many, or a class for an expanded clone.

v_call: TRBV29-1; j_call: TRBJ1-2; clone_size: few; d_call: .; cdr3_nt: TGCAGCACACGCTGGGGCAGTGGCTACACCTTC; cdr3_aa: CSTRWGSGYTF
v_call: TRBV4-1; j_call: TRBJ1-2; clone_size: .; d_call: .; cdr3_nt: TGCGCCAGCAGCCAGCCGACGGTAAACTATGGCTACACCTTC; cdr3_aa: CASSQPTVNYGYTF
v_call: TRBV5-1; j_call: TRBJ2-3; clone_size: many; d_call: .; cdr3_nt: TGCGCCAGCAGCTCTGGGACTTACGGCCCAGATACGCAGTATTTT; cdr3_aa: CASSSGTYGPDTQYF
v_call: TRBV28; j_call: TRBJ1-1; clone_size: .; d_call: .; cdr3_nt: TGTGCCAGCAGTTCAGGTATAAAGGCTGAAGCTTTCTTT; cdr3_aa: CASSSGIKAEAFF
v_call: TRBV7-8; j_call: TRBJ2-3; clone_size: .; d_call: .; cdr3_nt: TGTGCCAGCAGCTTAGCAAGAGCAGCAGATACGCAGTATTTT; cdr3_aa: CASSLARAADTQYF
v_call: TRBV4-2; j_call: TRBJ2-3; clone_size: many; d_call: TRBD2; cdr3_nt: TGTGCCAGCAGCCAAGGGTCTAGCGGGAGCACAGATACGCAGTATTTT; cdr3_aa: CASSQGSSGSTDTQYF
v_call: TRBV7-6; j_call: TRBJ2-7; clone_size: many; d_call: .; cdr3_nt: TGTGCCAGCAGCTTAGGCGACGGGTACGAGCAGTACTTC; cdr3_aa: CASSLGDGYEQYF
v_call: TRBV30; j_call: TRBJ1-1; clone_size: .; d_call: .; cdr3_nt: TGTGCCTGGACGGCAGGCGGGGGCACTGAAGCTTTCTTT; cdr3_aa: CAWTAGGGTEAFF
v_call: TRBV19; j_call: TRBJ1-1; clone_size: .; d_call: .; cdr3_nt: TGTGCCAGTAGTATAGGAAGTGGTAGCACTGAAGCTTTCTTT; cdr3_aa: CASSIGSGSTEAFF
v_call: TRBV2; j_call: TRBJ1-5; clone_size: .; d_call: .; cdr3_nt: TGTGCCAGCAGGCCCGAGATTGACACCCAGCCCCAGCATTTT; cdr3_aa: CASRPEIDTQPQHF
v_call: TRBV12-3/TRBV12-4; j_call: TRBJ1-1; clone_size: .; d_call: .; cdr3_nt: TGTGCCAGCACTCTACAGAAGGGCACTGAAGCTTTCTTT; cdr3_aa: CASTLQKGTEAFF
v_call: TRBV5-1; j_call: TRBJ2-5; clone_size: few; d_call: .; cdr3_nt: TGCGCCAGCAGCATAATACAGGGCCAAGAGACCCAGTACTTC; cdr3_aa: CASSIIQGQETQYF
v_call: TRBV20-1; j_call: TRBJ1-5; clone_size: .; d_call: TRBD1; cdr3_nt: TGCAGTGCTTATCCCCCAGGGGGGCATCAGCCCCAGCATTTT; cdr3_aa: CSAYPPGGHQPQHF
v_call: TRBV29-1; j_call: TRBJ1-1; clone_size: few; d_call: TRBD1; cdr3_nt: TGCAGCGTTACCAGGGACAGTGAAGCTTTCTTT; cdr3_aa: CSVTRDSEAFF
v_call: TRBV7-2; j_call: TRBJ2-7; clone_size: few; d_call: .; cdr3_nt: TGTGCCAGCAGACCGGACAGAACATTCTACGAGCAGTACTTC; cdr3_aa: CASRPDRTFYEQYF
v_call: TRBV25-1; j_call: TRBJ2-3; clone_size: few; d_call: .; cdr3_nt: TGTGCCAGCAGGCCCGCTTCTGATACGCAGTATTTT; cdr3_aa: CASRPASDTQYF
v_call: TRBV7-8; j_call: TRBJ2-5; clone_size: .; d_call: TRBD2; cdr3_nt: TGTGCCAGCAGCTTAACTTTGCTAGCGGCTGACTTAGGGGAGACCCAGTACTTC; cdr3_aa: CASSLTLLAADLGETQYF
v_call: TRBV18; j_call: TRBJ1-1; clone_size: .; d_call: .; cdr3_nt: TGTGCCAGCTCACCCGGGACAAAGAACACTGAAGCTTTCTTT; cdr3_aa: CASSPGTKNTEAFF
v_call: TRBV12-3/TRBV12-4; j_call: TRBJ2-7; clone_size: .; d_call: .; cdr3_nt: TGTGCCAGCAGCCAAAGTTATTCGGACGAGCAGTACTTC; cdr3_aa: CASSQSYSDEQYF
v_call: TRBV7-9; j_call: TRBJ2-7; clone_size: few; d_call: .; cdr3_nt: TGTGCCAGCAGCCTTGATACGGACCAGTACTTC; cdr3_aa: CASSLDTDQYF
v_call: TRBV5-1; j_call: TRBJ2-3; clone_size: .; d_call: .; cdr3_nt: TGCGCCAGCAGACGGGCACAGGGAGGAACAGATACGCAGTATTTT; cdr3_aa: CASRRAQGGTDTQYF
v_call: TRBV5-8; j_call: TRBJ2-1; clone_size: few; d_call: TRBD2; cdr3_nt: TGTGCCAGCAGCTCACTAACTTCGTCACTAGCGGGACACAATGAGCAGTTCTTC; cdr3_aa: CASSSLTSSLAGHNEQFF
v_call: TRBV12-3/TRBV12-4; j_call: TRBJ1-2; clone_size: .; d_call: TRBD1; cdr3_nt: TGTGCCAGCAGTTACAAACAGGGGGCTGGCTACACCTTC; cdr3_aa: CASSYKQGAGYTF
v_call: TRBV30; j_call: TRBJ1-1; clone_size: few; d_call: .; cdr3_nt: TGTGCCTGGAGTGCAAACATAGAAGCTTTCTTT; cdr3_aa: CAWSANIEAFF
v_call: TRBV7-2; j_call: TRBJ2-2; clone_size: .; d_call: .; cdr3_nt: TGTGCCAGCAGATTAGAACTAGGGGAGCTGTTTTTT; cdr3_aa: CASRLELGELFF
v_call: TRBV29-1; j_call: TRBJ2-3; clone_size: .; d_call: TRBD2; cdr3_nt: TGCACCTATAGCGGGGACACAGATACGCAGTATTTT; cdr3_aa: CTYSGDTDTQYF
v_call: TRBV9; j_call: TRBJ2-3; clone_size: .; d_call: .; cdr3_nt: TGTGCCAGCAGCGTAGACCCGACACTAAGCGCGGCAGATACGCAGTATTTT; cdr3_aa: CASSVDPTLSAADTQYF
v_call: TRBV7-2; j_call: TRBJ2-1; clone_size: few; d_call: .; cdr3_nt: TGTGCCAGCAGCCCCCGAAGACTCGACAATGAGCAGTTCTTC; cdr3_aa: CASSPRRLDNEQFF
v_call: TRBV15; j_call: TRBJ2-6; clone_size: .; d_call: TRBD1; cdr3_nt: TGTGCCACCAGCAGATTTGCGGGACAGGGGGCGCTTAGTGGGGCCAACGTCCTGACTTTC; cdr3_aa: CATSRFAGQGALSGANVLTF